These 20 T cell receptor beta chains share one sample of origin, sequenced in a study of OX40 agonist ivuxolimab in advanced cancers. The protocol was immunoSEQ multiplex PCR, while the TCRdb copy is restricted to in-frame clones and leaves out a portion. The sample holds 50,000 to 70,000 clones; 84% are singletons and the top ten take almost 0.65%. The sequencing used CD4+ or CD8+ T cells sorted from blood, collected in a trial of the OX40 agonist ivuxolimab. The receptors were sampled from an adult with an advanced solid tumor such as melanoma, head and neck, liver or kidney cancer.

This sequence joins TRBV11-2 and TRBJ2-3; D uncertain. The CDR3 runs 12 residues. Deletions cut 0 bases from V and 6 bases from J, with 4 bases between. CDR1 and CDR2 from the germline V gene are SGHAT and FQNNGV. The CDR3 region has the DNA TGTGCCAGCAGCTTAGAAATGGATACGCAGTATTTT. Translation gives CASSLEMDTQYF.

The rearrangement links TRBV2 to TRBJ2-3, with 9 nucleotides matching TRBD1. The length of the CDR3 is 13 residues. Germline values: CDR1 SNHLY, CDR2 FYNNEI. V lost 3 bases to trimming and J lost 7 bases; unmatched junction nucleotides: 2. The CDR3 sequence is CASSEDRGYTQYF. The CDR3 DNA reads TGTGCCAGCAGTGAGGACAGGGGTTATACGCAGTATTTT.

The V call is TRBV19, the J call TRBJ2-5, with D possibly TRBD2 on 5 matching bases. This CDR3 has 13 residues. The germline V gene has CDR1 LNHDA and CDR2 SQIVND (reference sequence). V dropped 6 bases and J dropped 1 base, with 9 bases sitting between them. CDR3 sequence reads: CASSRGPQETQYF. The CDR3 DNA sequence: TGTGCCAGTAGCCGGGGTCCCCAAGAGACCCAGTACTTC.

The V and J genes are TRBV6-6 and TRBJ1-4, with 8 bases fitting TRBD1. The CDR3 covers 14 residues. V shed 4 bases and J 8 bases; nucleotides not matched to a gene: 6. The V gene's germline CDR1 is MNHNY and CDR2 SVGAGI (reference sequence). This chain's CDR3 is CASSLQGGAEKLFF. The CDR3 DNA sequence: TGTGCCAGCAGTTTACAGGGGGGAGCGGAAAAACTGTTTTTT.

The chain uses TRBV19 and TRBJ1-2; TRBD1 matches at 7 bases. V shed 4 bases, J shed 5 bases, and the junction held 7 bases outside the gene matches. The CDR3 contains 14 residues. From germline, CDR1 is LNHDA and CDR2 SQIVND (reference sequence). This chain's CDR3 is CASSNQQGQYGYTF. In nucleotides, the CDR3 is TGTGCCAGTAGTAACCAACAGGGACAGTATGGCTACACCTTC.

DNA of the CDR3: TGTGCCAGCAGCTCTGGACCGCCGAATTCACCCCTCCACTTT. This sequence encodes CASSSGPPNSPLHF. The gene calls are TRBV11-3 and TRBJ1-6, with D hard to call. The CDR3 is 14 amino acids. V was cut by 4 bases and J by 7 bases, with 11 bases left in between. Germline CDR1 is SGHNT and CDR2 is YENEEA.

The sample holds a few counts of this clone. This rearrangement joins TRBV7-9 to TRBJ2-7, with TRBD1 identical over 8 bases. CDR1 and CDR2 from the germline V gene are SEHNR and FQNEAQ (reference sequence). This CDR3 contains 12 residues. Germline trimming cut 5 bases from V and 5 bases from J; bases unmatched to any gene: 2. In DNA form, the CDR3 reads TGTGCCAGCAGCCCCAGGGGGCACGAGCAGTACTTC. It specifies CASSPRGHEQYF.

The rearrangement uses TRBV19 and TRBJ1-3; D is possibly TRBD1 (5 bases). CDR1 LNHDA and CDR2 SQIVND come from the germline V gene (reference sequence). There are 17 residues in the CDR3. Between the trimmed V and J ends, which lost 3 bases and 0 bases, there was a span of 15 bases. The CDR3: CASSMGLRPISGNTIYF. Written as DNA, the CDR3 is TGTGCCAGTAGTATGGGACTTCGCCCGATCTCTGGAAACACCATATATTTT.

This clone was seen just once. The CDR3 sequence is CASSLAGGTSGEQFF. The CDR3 DNA reads TGCGCCAGCAGCTTGGCCGGAGGGACTAGCGGTGAGCAGTTCTTC. The chain couples TRBV5-1 to TRBJ2-1, with TRBD2 identical over 11 bases. The germline V gene has CDR1 SGHRS and CDR2 YFSETQ. The CDR3 loop spans 15 amino acids. Unmatched junction bases numbered 5, after V lost 0 bases and J lost 9 bases.

The V gene is TRBV28, the J gene TRBJ2-7; D not certain. CDR1 is MDHEN and CDR2 is SYDVKM in the germline V gene. This CDR3 has 12 residues. Trimming pared 4 bases from V and 12 bases from J, leaving 16 bases between. CDR3: CASSSTSRVRYF. CDR3 DNA: TGTGCCAGCAGTTCGACATCCCGGGTAAGGTACTTC.

Here the CDR3 DNA reads TGTGCCAGCCCAGGGGTCGCTTCACCCCTCCACTTT. This translates into CASPGVASPLHF. This chain links TRBV5-8 with TRBJ1-6; D possibly corresponds to TRBD1 (6 bases). The germline gives CDR1 SGHTS, CDR2 YDEGEE. The length of the CDR3 is 12 residues. Trimming cost V 7 bases and J 9 bases, with 11 bases left between them.

This clone has just a few counts. V gene TRBV30 combines with J gene TRBJ1-5; no reliable D call. The V end was cut by 8 bases, the J end by 0 bases, with 8 bases between. The CDR3 consists of 12 residues. The germline V gene encodes CDR1 GTSNPN and CDR2 SVGIG (reference sequence). The CDR3 sequence: CAGGDSNQPQHF. CDR3 nucleotides: TGTGCCGGAGGAGATAGCAATCAGCCCCAGCATTTT.

The genes are TRBV4-1 and TRBJ2-3; D is unclear. The CDR3 sequence is 12 residues long. From germline, CDR1 is MGHRA and CDR2 YSYEKL. V shed 2 bases and J shed 4 bases, with 4 bases lying between them. This CDR3 reads CASSQRADTQYF. The CDR3 coding sequence is TGCGCCAGCAGCCAAAGGGCAGATACGCAGTATTTT.

The chain recombines TRBV4-1 with TRBJ2-1; 8 bases are a match to TRBD2. The V and J ends lost 0 bases and 0 bases, in that order; junction bases with no gene match: 10. The CDR3 extends over 19 amino acids. Germline values: CDR1 MGHRA, CDR2 YSYEKL. The CDR3 region is CASSQEKAGAVSSYNEQFF. In DNA, the CDR3 is TGCGCCAGCAGCCAAGAAAAAGCGGGGGCCGTTAGCTCCTACAATGAGCAGTTCTTC.

The chain carries TRBV7-2 and TRBJ2-7, with TRBD2 matching over 7 bases. The CDR3 extends over 16 amino acids. Unmatched junction bases numbered 6, after V lost 1 base and J lost 0 bases. Germline CDR1 SGHTA, CDR2 FQGNSA. The CDR3 nucleotides read TGTGCCAGCAGCTTAGGGGGCAGGGAGGGCTCCTACGAGCAGTACTTC. Translating it yields CASSLGGREGSYEQYF.

In the case of this clone: One end of the junction varies from germline; a read error may be responsible. The chain is built from TRBV18 and TRBJ1-2, with 8 bases fitting TRBD1. In germline, CDR1 is KGHSH, CDR2 LQKENI. CDR3 length: 16 amino acids. In nucleotides, the CDR3 is TGTGCCAGCTCCCGAAATTCGGACAGGGCTAACGATGGCTACACCTTC. Translated: CASSRNSDRANDGYTF. The full variable domain, its missing parts supplied by reference TRBV18 and TRBJ1-2, is NAGVMQNPRHLVRRRGQEARLRCSPMKGHSHVYWYRQLPEEGLKFMVYLQKENIIDESGMPKERFSAEFPKEGPSILRIQQVVRGDSAAYFCASSRNSDRANDGYTFGSGTRLTVV.

The CDR3 region is CASSQRWETRNTEAFF. In DNA, the CDR3 is TGCGCCAGCAGCCAAAGATGGGAAACACGTAACACTGAAGCTTTCTTT. The rearrangement uses TRBV4-1 and TRBJ1-1, with D hard to call. The length of the CDR3 is 16 residues. The V gene's germline CDR1 is MGHRA and CDR2 YSYEKL. Trimming cost V 2 bases and J 2 bases, with 15 bases left between them.

This rearrangement joins TRBV7-8 to TRBJ2-5; no clear D. The CDR3 has 13 residues. Germline V gene lookup returns CDR1 SGHVS and CDR2 FQNEAQ. The germline V and J ends were trimmed by 6 bases and 4 bases, with 12 bases remaining between them. CDR3 coding DNA: TGTGCCAGCAGACCAGGTGGATCAGAGACCCAGTACTTC. Translation gives CASRPGGSETQYF.

The chain employs TRBV5-1 and TRBJ2-3; maybe TRBD1 (6 bases). CDR1 and CDR2 (germline): SGHRS, YFSETQ. The length of the CDR3 is 15 residues. Trimming pared 4 bases from V and 5 bases from J, leaving 17 bases between. This chain's CDR3 is CASSQGHIDGDTQYF. The CDR3 DNA is TGCGCCAGCAGCCAGGGACACATCGACGGAGATACGCAGTATTTT.

The chain recombines TRBV6-1 with TRBJ1-1; no clear D gene. Germline CDR1 and CDR2: MNHNS and SASEGT. The CDR3 is made up of 11 amino acids. V lost 2 bases and J lost 4, with 2 bases in between. CDR3 coding DNA: TGTGCCAGCAGTGAATTCACTGAAGCTTTCTTT. It specifies CASSEFTEAFF.